What follows are 2 T cell receptor beta chains derived from one specimen sequenced in a study of cytomegalovirus exposure and HLA in healthy donors. 13 Jbeta primers and 60 Vbeta primers were used for the PCR. The table came from immunoSEQ multiplex PCR; TCRdb's copy has only in-frame clones and leaves some out. The sample lists roughly 110,000 clones, approximately 80% occurring once. The specimen was PBMCs. All receptors come from a young woman in good health and CMV-seronegative.

The chain uses TRBV4-1 and TRBJ2-5, with 9 bases that match TRBD2. This CDR3 is 15 amino acids long. Losses at the gene ends were 6 bases for V and 3 bases for J; bases not matched to a gene: 8. Germline V gene data show CDR1 as MGHRA and CDR2 as YSYEKL. CDR3 in amino acids: CASRSYSGSEETQYF. DNA for the CDR3: TGCGCCAGCAGATCCTATAGCGGGAGTGAAGAGACCCAGTACTTC.

The V call is TRBV7-9, the J call TRBJ2-7, with TRBD2 identical over 7 bases. J was trimmed by 0 bases and V by 6 bases; bases with no gene match: 8. CDR1 and CDR2 from the germline V gene are SEHNR and FQNEAQ (reference sequence). The CDR3 extends over 15 amino acids. This CDR3 is CASRTAGEYSYEQYF. CDR3 coding DNA: TGTGCCAGCAGAACCGCGGGAGAGTACTCCTACGAGCAGTACTTC.